This T cell receptor beta chain was identified during a study of coeliac disease. Study-wide background: Without high-resolution HLA typing, biased TRBV7-2 usage was examined as a proof of principle. Findings of the study overall: Published gliadin-specific TRB sequences appeared in about 50% of the 18 coeliac samples, 1 of 6 controls. Unbiased detection of gliadin-specific T cells was judged not feasible with this approach.

Using immunoSEQ multiplex PCR, the repertoire was profiled, and TCRdb retains in-frame clones only, with some absent. The profile shows roughly 5,100 clones, roughly 71% of them singletons. This clone was observed once. Its antigen is undetermined. Germline V CDR1 and CDR2: SGDLS, YYNGEE. The J segment lost 2 bases and the V segment lost 4 bases, leaving 13 bases of the junction unmatched. This CDR3 region has 17 residues. The TCR originated in a woman in her forties. Sequencing was performed on lymphocytes from the gut lamina propria. This chain joins TRBV9 and TRBJ2-3; 7 positions agree with TRBD2. For the CDR3, the DNA is TGTGCCAGCAGCCACGACGCCGGAGCGGGAACCACAGATACGCAGTATTTT. Encoded protein: CASSHDAGAGTTDTQYF.